Listed below are T cell receptor beta chains from one sample, sequenced in a study of T cell responses to AZD1222 COVID-19 vaccine. Generated by immunoSEQ multiplex PCR, the TCRdb table keeps only in-frame clones and is missing some. The sample has about 170,000 clones, around nine tenths seen once; the top ten hold 1.6%. This specimen was peripheral blood, taken on day 0 of AZD1222 vaccination. These receptors all stem from an adult in good health. CDR3s include the opening cysteine and the closing phenylalanine or tryptophan. A D gene is named only where the DNA matches it firmly. Size is stated for part of the rows, as once, few or many counts, or as a class when the clone is expanded.

d_gene: NA
abundance: NA
j_gene: TRBJ2-1
v_gene: TRBV7-8
CDR3nt: TGTGCCAGCAGCCCAGGTTTTCGGGACAATGAGCAGTTCTTC
CDR3aa: CASSPGFRDNEQFF

d_gene: TRBD2
abundance: NA
j_gene: TRBJ2-5
v_gene: TRBV19
CDR3nt: TGTGCCAGTAGTCAACTTGCTAGCGGGGAGGAGACCCAGTACTTC
CDR3aa: CASSQLASGEETQYF

d_gene: TRBD1
abundance: NA
j_gene: TRBJ2-1
v_gene: TRBV9
CDR3nt: TGTGCCAGCAGCGTGGGGACAGGGAGTATTATAAGCTCCTACAATGAGCAGTTCTTC
CDR3aa: CASSVGTGSIISSYNEQFF

d_gene: TRBD1
abundance: NA
j_gene: TRBJ1-1
v_gene: TRBV7-9
CDR3nt: TGTGCCAGCAGCTTAATGCAGGGGGCTGAAGCTTTCTTT
CDR3aa: CASSLMQGAEAFF

d_gene: TRBD1
abundance: NA
j_gene: TRBJ2-1
v_gene: TRBV9
CDR3nt: TGTGCCAGCAGCACTCCGGGACAGGGGGCGATGAGTGAGCAGTTCTTC
CDR3aa: CASSTPGQGAMSEQFF

d_gene: TRBD2
abundance: NA
j_gene: TRBJ2-2
v_gene: TRBV7-6
CDR3nt: TGTGCCAGCAGCAACGGACTAGCGGGAGGGAGGACGAACACCGGGGAGCTGTTTTTT
CDR3aa: CASSNGLAGGRTNTGELFF

d_gene: NA
abundance: NA
j_gene: TRBJ2-7
v_gene: TRBV7-2
CDR3nt: TGTGCCAGCAGCCCCCGCCCCGGTTACGAGCAGTACTTC
CDR3aa: CASSPRPGYEQYF

d_gene: NA
abundance: NA
j_gene: TRBJ1-2
v_gene: TRBV18
CDR3nt: TGTGCCAGCTCACCTGGCACCACCGCTTATGGCTACACCTTC
CDR3aa: CASSPGTTAYGYTF

d_gene: NA
abundance: NA
j_gene: TRBJ2-5
v_gene: TRBV28
CDR3nt: TGTGCCAGCAGTTTATCAGGGGGGGCACAAGAGACCCAGTACTTC
CDR3aa: CASSLSGGAQETQYF

d_gene: NA
abundance: NA
j_gene: TRBJ1-3
v_gene: TRBV9
CDR3nt: TGTGCCAGCAGCGTAGCGGGGGCCGGAATGTCTGGAAACACCATATATTTT
CDR3aa: CASSVAGAGMSGNTIYF

d_gene: TRBD2
abundance: NA
j_gene: TRBJ2-1
v_gene: TRBV9
CDR3nt: TGTGCCAGCAGCCCTGGACTAGCGGGAGCCCGGAGCTCCTACAATGAGCAGTTCTTC
CDR3aa: CASSPGLAGARSSYNEQFF

d_gene: TRBD2
abundance: NA
j_gene: TRBJ2-1
v_gene: TRBV5-1
CDR3nt: TGCGCCAGCAGCCCAATTCCGGGGGGAGACAATGAGCAGTTCTTC
CDR3aa: CASSPIPGGDNEQFF

d_gene: TRBD1
abundance: NA
j_gene: TRBJ1-3
v_gene: TRBV3-1/TRBV3-2
CDR3nt: TGTGCCAGCAGCCGGACAGGGAGCTCTGGAAACACCATATATTTT
CDR3aa: CASSRTGSSGNTIYF

d_gene: NA
abundance: NA
j_gene: TRBJ1-2
v_gene: TRBV28
CDR3nt: TGTGCCAGCGGAAAAACAGCTAACTATGGCTACACCTTC
CDR3aa: CASGKTANYGYTF

d_gene: NA
abundance: NA
j_gene: TRBJ1-5
v_gene: TRBV10-2
CDR3nt: TGCGCCAGCAGTGACCTACAGTATGATCAGCCCCAGCATTTT
CDR3aa: CASSDLQYDQPQHF

d_gene: NA
abundance: NA
j_gene: TRBJ1-1
v_gene: TRBV28
CDR3nt: TGTGCCAGCAGACAGGGTTATCAAGCTTTCTTT
CDR3aa: CASRQGYQAFF

d_gene: TRBD2
abundance: NA
j_gene: TRBJ2-1
v_gene: TRBV24-1
CDR3nt: TGTGCCACCAGTGATCAACCAGCGGGGGGAAATGAGCAGTTCTTC
CDR3aa: CATSDQPAGGNEQFF

d_gene: NA
abundance: NA
j_gene: TRBJ1-1
v_gene: TRBV19
CDR3nt: TGTGCCAGTAGTCCCGCTCCGAACACTGAAGCTTTCTTT
CDR3aa: CASSPAPNTEAFF

d_gene: NA
abundance: NA
j_gene: TRBJ2-5
v_gene: TRBV3-1/TRBV3-2
CDR3nt: TGTGCCAGCAGCCAAGGAGGAGGATTTTCCCCTCGGGAGACCCAGTACTTC
CDR3aa: CASSQGGGFSPRETQYF

d_gene: TRBD1
abundance: few
j_gene: TRBJ1-5
v_gene: TRBV6-1
CDR3nt: TGTGCCAGCAGTGACGCGCAGTGGACAGGGAATCAGCCCCAGCATTTT
CDR3aa: CASSDAQWTGNQPQHF

d_gene: NA
abundance: NA
j_gene: TRBJ1-1
v_gene: TRBV2
CDR3nt: TGTGCCAGCACGAGGATCCTTAACACTGAAGCTTTCTTT
CDR3aa: CASTRILNTEAFF

d_gene: NA
abundance: NA
j_gene: TRBJ1-1
v_gene: TRBV5-4
CDR3nt: TGTGCCAGCAGCTCCCAGGGACGGGATGAAGCTTTCTTT
CDR3aa: CASSSQGRDEAFF

d_gene: NA
abundance: NA
j_gene: TRBJ1-1
v_gene: TRBV28
CDR3nt: TGTGCCAGCACCCCCGACAGGTTTGAAGCTTTCTTT
CDR3aa: CASTPDRFEAFF

d_gene: TRBD2
abundance: NA
j_gene: TRBJ2-5
v_gene: TRBV18
CDR3nt: TGTGCCAGCTCACCACCGCTAGCGGGGGCCCAAGAGACCCAGTACTTC
CDR3aa: CASSPPLAGAQETQYF

d_gene: NA
abundance: NA
j_gene: TRBJ2-6
v_gene: TRBV2
CDR3nt: TGTGCCAACCGGGGCAGCATCTCTGGGGCCAACGTCCTGACTTTC
CDR3aa: CANRGSISGANVLTF

d_gene: TRBD2
abundance: NA
j_gene: TRBJ2-7
v_gene: TRBV5-1
CDR3nt: TGCGCCAGCAGCTCTAGGACTAGCGGGGGCTCCGAGCAGTACTTC
CDR3aa: CASSSRTSGGSEQYF

d_gene: TRBD1
abundance: NA
j_gene: TRBJ1-4
v_gene: TRBV6-5
CDR3nt: TGTGCCAGCAGTTATGACAGGGGGCATGAAAAACTGTTTTTT
CDR3aa: CASSYDRGHEKLFF

d_gene: NA
abundance: NA
j_gene: TRBJ1-6
v_gene: TRBV5-8
CDR3nt: TGTGCCAGCAGCTTGGGGCTTAGCCGTAATTCACCCCTCCACTTT
CDR3aa: CASSLGLSRNSPLHF

d_gene: TRBD1
abundance: many
j_gene: TRBJ1-5
v_gene: TRBV10-3
CDR3nt: TGTGCCATCAGTGAGTGGGACAGGGGGAATCAGCCCCAGCATTTT
CDR3aa: CAISEWDRGNQPQHF

d_gene: TRBD1
abundance: NA
j_gene: TRBJ1-2
v_gene: TRBV16
CDR3nt: TGTGCCAGCAGCCAAAAACAGGGGGCGAGCTATGGCTACACCTTC
CDR3aa: CASSQKQGASYGYTF

d_gene: NA
abundance: NA
j_gene: TRBJ1-5
v_gene: TRBV5-8
CDR3nt: TGTGCCAGCGGTTGGGGGGGCGCAGGCAATCAGCCCCAGCATTTT
CDR3aa: CASGWGGAGNQPQHF

d_gene: NA
abundance: NA
j_gene: TRBJ1-2
v_gene: TRBV29-1
CDR3nt: TGCAGCGTTGAATCCGGGGCAGGAGGCTACACCTTC
CDR3aa: CSVESGAGGYTF

d_gene: TRBD1
abundance: NA
j_gene: TRBJ2-3
v_gene: TRBV5-1
CDR3nt: TGCGCCAGCAGCCGGACAGGCCTTAGCACAGATACGCAGTATTTT
CDR3aa: CASSRTGLSTDTQYF

d_gene: NA
abundance: NA
j_gene: TRBJ1-4
v_gene: TRBV6-5
CDR3nt: TGTGCCAGCATAAGAGGGGATTCGAGTGAAAAACTGTTTTTT
CDR3aa: CASIRGDSSEKLFF

d_gene: NA
abundance: NA
j_gene: TRBJ1-3
v_gene: TRBV19
CDR3nt: TGTGCCAGTAGTATGGGACAAATAAATGGAAACACCATATATTTT
CDR3aa: CASSMGQINGNTIYF

d_gene: NA
abundance: NA
j_gene: TRBJ1-4
v_gene: TRBV15
CDR3nt: TGTGCCACCAGCAGAGTCGTAGGGGCTAATGAAAAACTGTTTTTT
CDR3aa: CATSRVVGANEKLFF

d_gene: TRBD2
abundance: NA
j_gene: TRBJ2-7
v_gene: TRBV6-5
CDR3nt: TGTGCCAGCAGGCAGACTAGCGGGAACTCCTACGAGCAGTACTTC
CDR3aa: CASRQTSGNSYEQYF

d_gene: NA
abundance: NA
j_gene: TRBJ1-4
v_gene: TRBV30
CDR3nt: TGTGCCTGGAGTGAACAGGTCAATGAAAAACTGTTTTTT
CDR3aa: CAWSEQVNEKLFF

d_gene: NA
abundance: NA
j_gene: TRBJ2-3
v_gene: TRBV5-1
CDR3nt: TGCGCCAGCAGCATTCAGGGGAAGACCACAGATACGCAGTATTTT
CDR3aa: CASSIQGKTTDTQYF

d_gene: NA
abundance: NA
j_gene: TRBJ2-5
v_gene: TRBV5-1
CDR3nt: TGCGCCAGCAGCTTTCCAGGGGCGAGGGAGACCCAGTACTTC
CDR3aa: CASSFPGARETQYF

d_gene: TRBD1
abundance: NA
j_gene: TRBJ1-6
v_gene: TRBV30
CDR3nt: TGTGCTTGGCGGGGGGACAGAGCTAATAATTCACCCCTCCACTTT
CDR3aa: CAWRGDRANNSPLHF

d_gene: NA
abundance: NA
j_gene: TRBJ2-3
v_gene: TRBV6-5
CDR3nt: TGTGCCAGCAGAGATCAGGGTAACACAGATACGCAGTATTTT
CDR3aa: CASRDQGNTDTQYF

d_gene: NA
abundance: NA
j_gene: TRBJ2-7
v_gene: TRBV20-1
CDR3nt: TGCAGTGCAATAGGGGCCTACGAGCAGTACTTC
CDR3aa: CSAIGAYEQYF